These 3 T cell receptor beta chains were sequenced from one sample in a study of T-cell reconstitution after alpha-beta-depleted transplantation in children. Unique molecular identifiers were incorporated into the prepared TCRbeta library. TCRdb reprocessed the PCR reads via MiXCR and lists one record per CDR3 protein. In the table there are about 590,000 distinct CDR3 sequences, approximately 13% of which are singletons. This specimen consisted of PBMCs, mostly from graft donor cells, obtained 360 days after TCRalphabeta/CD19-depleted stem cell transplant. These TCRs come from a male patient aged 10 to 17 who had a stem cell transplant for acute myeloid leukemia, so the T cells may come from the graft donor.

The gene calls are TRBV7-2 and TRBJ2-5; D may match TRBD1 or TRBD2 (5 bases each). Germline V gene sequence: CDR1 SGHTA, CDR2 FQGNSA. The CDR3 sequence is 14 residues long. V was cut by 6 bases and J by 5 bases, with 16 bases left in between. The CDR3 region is CASRVLLEGETQYF. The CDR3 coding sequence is TGTGCCAGCAGAGTGCTATTAGAGGGGGAGACCCAGTACTTC.

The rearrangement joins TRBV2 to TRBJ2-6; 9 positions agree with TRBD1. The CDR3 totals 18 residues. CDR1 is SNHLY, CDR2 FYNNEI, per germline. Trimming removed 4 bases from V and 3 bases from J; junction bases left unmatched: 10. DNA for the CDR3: TGTGCCAGCAGTGTTTACCCACAGGGGGCGAGTGGGGCCAACGTCCTGACTTTC. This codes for CASSVYPQGASGANVLTF.

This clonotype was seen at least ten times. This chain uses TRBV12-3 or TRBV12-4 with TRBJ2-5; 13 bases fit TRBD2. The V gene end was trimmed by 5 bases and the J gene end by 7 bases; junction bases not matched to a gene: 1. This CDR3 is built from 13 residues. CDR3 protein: CASSGTSGTTQYF. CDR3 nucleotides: TGTGCCAGCAGTGGGACTAGCGGGACGACCCAGTACTTC.